This entry lists 26 T cell receptor beta chains sequenced from one sample in a study of shared clonotypes between healthy human individuals. Profiling relied on immunoSEQ multiplex PCR, and the TCRdb table lists in-frame clones only, not all of them. The data show hundreds of thousands of clones, around 78% seen once. Sequenced material: PBMCs. The receptor source for this set is a middle-aged woman in good health. Some clones in this sample may be carry-over from other donors' samples.

This rearrangement joins TRBV7-9 to TRBJ1-4; weak D call: TRBD1 (6 bases). Germline V gives CDR1 SEHNR, CDR2 FQNEAQ (reference sequence). Trimming removed 1 base at V and 8 bases at J, with 14 bases between. The CDR3 spans 15 residues. Here the CDR3 reads CASSLVLSGGEKLFF. The CDR3 DNA reads as TGTGCCAGCAGCTTAGTGCTGTCGGGGGGCGAAAAACTGTTTTTT.

The J gene is TRBJ1-1, the V gene TRBV18; D is unclear. CDR3 size: 13 residues. CDR1 and CDR2 from the germline V gene are KGHSH and LQKENI. V was trimmed by 6 bases and J by 1 base, leaving 9 bases between them. CDR3 region: CASSYTPNTEAFF. For the CDR3, the DNA is TGTGCCAGCTCCTACACTCCGAACACTGAAGCTTTCTTT.

J is TRBJ1-5 and V is TRBV18, with TRBD1 matching 9 bases. The CDR3 covers 15 residues. Trimming at V came to 6 bases and at J to 7 bases, leaving 10 bases not matched to a gene. The germline V gene encodes CDR1 KGHSH and CDR2 LQKENI. CDR3: CASSEEYRGHQPQHF. In nucleotides, the CDR3 is TGTGCCAGCTCGGAAGAATACAGGGGGCACCAGCCCCAGCATTTT.

The chain combines TRBV5-6 with TRBJ2-5; D is tentatively TRBD1 or TRBD2 (6 bases each). CDR1 SGHDT and CDR2 YYEEEE come from the germline V gene. The V gene lost 5 bases and the J gene lost 7 bases, with 30 bases spanning the gap. The length of the CDR3 is 18 residues. The CDR3 protein is CASRAIGGGGPTGSTQYF. The CDR3 nucleotides are TGTGCCAGCAGAGCGATTGGAGGAGGGGGGCCCACGGGCTCGACCCAGTACTTC.

V gene TRBV7-2 combines with J gene TRBJ1-4; the D gene is possibly TRBD1 (6 bases). The germline V and J ends were trimmed by 5 bases and 7 bases, with 17 bases remaining between them. In germline, CDR1 is SGHTA, CDR2 FQGNSA. The CDR3 totals 15 residues. The CDR3 loop reads CASSASFGGSEKLFF. CDR3 nucleotides: TGTGCCAGCAGCGCATCTTTTGGGGGCAGTGAAAAACTGTTTTTT.

This clone came up a few times. The same CDR3 is also encoded by other DNA sequences in this sample. This chain links TRBV10-3 with TRBJ2-2; D might be TRBD2 (5 bases). CDR1 is ENHRY and CDR2 is SYGVKD in the germline V gene. V lost 4 bases and J 2 bases, leaving 8 bases between the germline ends. The CDR3 has 14 residues. CDR3 DNA sequence: TGTGCCATCAGTGGACGGACTAACACCGGGGAGCTGTTTTTT. Its protein is CAISGRTNTGELFF.

With respect to this clone: A read error likely explains this, since a far larger clone differs by one base. The CDR3 here is CSASLPVGYTF. The CDR3 DNA sequence: TGCAGTGCTAGCTTACCTGTTGGCTACACCTTC. The chain recombines TRBV20-1 with TRBJ1-2; no clear D gene. V lost 3 bases and J lost 7, with 9 bases in between. Germline CDR1 is DFQATT and CDR2 is SNEGSKA (reference sequence). This CDR3 is built from 11 residues.

CDR3 DNA: TGCGCCAGCAGCCAAGATGGGGACTATGGCTACACCTTC. Protein: CASSQDGDYGYTF. The chain couples TRBV4-1 to TRBJ1-2; D gene ambiguous. The V gene lost 0 bases and the J gene lost 3 bases, with 5 bases spanning the gap. Germline V lookup: CDR1 MGHRA, CDR2 YSYEKL. The CDR3 runs to 13 residues.

This clone was detected only once. V and J are TRBV19 and TRBJ2-5; D perhaps matches TRBD1 (6 bases). CDR3 length equals 15 residues. The ends were cut back, 4 bases at V and 4 bases at J, with 16 bases in the middle. In germline, CDR1 is LNHDA, CDR2 SQIVND (reference sequence). CDR3 nucleotides: TGTGCCAGTAGTAGGCCCTCACAGGGATCAGAGACCCAGTACTTC. It specifies CASSRPSQGSETQYF.

V and J are TRBV19 and TRBJ2-7; a weak D match, TRBD2 (6 bases). The CDR3 is 14 residues long. V was cut by 5 bases and J by 5 bases, with 16 bases left in between. CDR1 is LNHDA and CDR2 is SQIVND in the germline V gene (reference sequence). This chain's CDR3 is CASSFAGGPHEQYF. CDR3 sequence (DNA): TGTGCCAGTAGTTTTGCTGGAGGGCCCCACGAGCAGTACTTC. The whole variable domain, filled in from reference TRBV19 and TRBJ2-7, reads DGGITQSPKYLFRKEGQNVTLSCEQNLNHDAMYWYRQDPGQGLRLIYYSQIVNDFQKGDIAEGYSVSREKKESFPLTVTSAQKNPTAFYLCASSFAGGPHEQYFGPGTRLTVT.

This clone has only a few counts. Other nucleotide sequences in the sample specify the same CDR3. The chain couples TRBV7-2 to TRBJ2-5; D possibly corresponds to TRBD2 (7 bases). CDR1 and CDR2 from the germline V gene are SGHTA and FQGNSA. CDR3 length: 14 amino acids. The V gene lost 5 bases and the J gene lost 1 base, with 11 bases spanning the gap. The CDR3 sequence: CASSPGGAQETQYF. The DNA of the CDR3 is TGTGCCAGCAGCCCTGGGGGGGCCCAAGAGACCCAGTACTTC.

The rearrangement uses TRBV28 and TRBJ1-1, with D possibly matching TRBD1 (6 bases). The V and J ends lost 3 bases and 4 bases respectively, with 15 bases between them. CDR3 length: 15 amino acids. Germline CDR1 reads MDHEN; CDR2 reads SYDVKM. The DNA for the CDR3 is TGTGCCAGCAGTTTTATTTCGGACAGTAGCACTGAAGCTTTCTTT. This encodes CASSFISDSSTEAFF.

V is TRBV7-2 and J is TRBJ2-2; D might be TRBD1 (5 bases). CDR1 and CDR2 (germline): SGHTA, FQGNSA. V shed 2 bases and J shed 5 bases, with 9 bases lying between them. This CDR3 is 14 amino acids long. The CDR3 protein is CASSLSAGTGELFF. In DNA form, the CDR3 reads TGTGCCAGCAGCTTATCGGCAGGGACCGGGGAGCTGTTTTTT. Full variable domain (missing parts from reference TRBV7-2 and TRBJ2-2): GAGVSQSPSNKVTEKGKDVELRCDPISGHTALYWYRQSLGQGLEFLIYFQGNSAPDKSGLPSDRFSAERTGGSVSTLTIQRTQQEDSAVYLCASSLSAGTGELFFGEGSRLTVL.

This chain joins TRBV12-5 and TRBJ2-5; 7 nucleotides align to TRBD1. CDR3 length equals 14 residues. The trim removed 5 bases at V and 1 base at J, leaving 4 bases unmatched. The germline CDR1 and CDR2 sequences are LGHNT and FRNRAP. As DNA, the CDR3 is TGTGCTAGTGGTCCCGGGACAGCCCAAGAGACCCAGTACTTC. It codes for CASGPGTAQETQYF.

A remark on this clone: It is likely a read error: a sequence one base away is far more abundant. Other nucleotide sequences in the sample specify the same CDR3. This chain uses TRBV6-4 with TRBJ2-6, with no clear D. The CDR3 covers 15 residues. The germline V and J ends were trimmed by 2 bases and 4 bases, with 9 bases remaining between them. Germline assignment: CDR1 MRHNA and CDR2 SNTAGT. The CDR3 region has the DNA TGTGCCAGCAGTGACACGCGATCCGGGGCCAACGTCCTGACTTTC. Protein sequence: CASSDTRSGANVLTF.

The genes are TRBV18 and TRBJ1-3, with D possibly matching TRBD1 (5 bases). Germline CDR1 reads KGHSH; CDR2 reads LQKENI. The CDR3 totals 16 residues. Between the trimmed V and J ends, which lost 3 bases and 3 bases, there was a span of 15 bases. CDR3 protein: CASSPPGGMNGNTIYF. The CDR3 bases are TGTGCCAGCTCACCTCCCGGGGGGATGAATGGAAACACCATATATTTT. The full variable domain, its missing parts supplied by reference TRBV18 and TRBJ1-3, is NAGVMQNPRHLVRRRGQEARLRCSPMKGHSHVYWYRQLPEEGLKFMVYLQKENIIDESGMPKERFSAEFPKEGPSILRIQQVVRGDSAAYFCASSPPGGMNGNTIYFGEGSWLTVV.

This chain uses TRBV30 with TRBJ2-1; 9 bases fit TRBD2. Germline-derived CDR1 and CDR2 are GTSNPN and SVGIG (reference sequence). V lost 4 bases and J lost 1; bases outside the gene matches: 5. The CDR3 is 15 residues long. CDR3 sequence reads: CAWIAGARSYNEQFF. The CDR3 region has the DNA TGTGCCTGGATAGCGGGAGCGCGATCCTACAATGAGCAGTTCTTC.

The chain couples TRBV7-2 to TRBJ2-3, with D possibly being TRBD1 (5 bases). With 4 bases removed from V and 1 base from J, the gap between germline ends came to 9 bases. This CDR3 has 14 residues. Germline V gene data show CDR1 as SGHTA and CDR2 as FQGNSA. This chain's CDR3 is CASSWTRGTDTQYF. The CDR3 DNA reads TGTGCCAGCAGCTGGACACGGGGCACAGATACGCAGTATTTT.

This clone was seen once. V and J are TRBV5-1 and TRBJ2-5; 13 bases match TRBD2. Germline CDR1 SGHRS, CDR2 YFSETQ. The CDR3 has 15 residues. V shed 6 bases, J shed 5 bases, and the junction held 7 bases outside the gene matches. CDR3 loop: CASTAGTSGAETQYF. The CDR3, as DNA: TGCGCCAGCACAGCGGGGACTAGCGGGGCCGAGACCCAGTACTTC.

The V and J genes are TRBV27 and TRBJ1-4; TRBD1 matches at 8 bases. The CDR3 loop spans 13 amino acids. V trimming: 3 bases; J trimming: 8 bases; junction bases outside the gene matches: 2. From germline, CDR1 is MNHEY and CDR2 SMNVEV (reference sequence). CDR3 nucleotides: TGTGCCAGCAGTTTTTCAGGGGGCGAAAAACTGTTTTTT. Translating it yields CASSFSGGEKLFF.

The sample holds one count of this clone. The chain has TRBV7-3 and TRBJ2-2; 8 nucleotides line up with TRBD2. V lost 2 bases to trimming and J lost 3 bases; unmatched junction nucleotides: 8. CDR1 and CDR2 (germline): SGHTA, FQGTGA. The length of the CDR3 is 17 residues. CDR3 DNA sequence: TGTGCCAGCAGCTTAGGCGGGGGGTCCCTTTACACCGGGGAGCTGTTTTTT. It specifies CASSLGGGSLYTGELFF.

The gene calls are TRBV5-4 and TRBJ1-6; 7 bases match TRBD1. CDR1 SGHNT and CDR2 YYREEE come from the germline V gene (reference sequence). This CDR3 is built from 15 residues. V was clipped by 3 bases and J by 8 bases; unmatched bases: 8. The CDR3 DNA is TGTGCCAGCAGCTACGACAGGGTAACTGATTCACCCCTCCACTTT. Translating gives CASSYDRVTDSPLHF.

The genes are TRBV10-1 and TRBJ2-2, with a weak D call TRBD1 (6 bases). This CDR3 contains 13 residues. CDR1 is WNHNN, CDR2 SYGVQD, per germline (reference sequence). Between the trimmed V and J ends, which lost 8 bases and 3 bases, there was a span of 10 bases. CDR3 sequence reads: CASGYRDTGELFF. The CDR3 DNA reads TGCGCCAGCGGATACAGGGACACCGGGGAGCTGTTTTTT.

The sample holds many counts of this clone. The chain is built from TRBV19 and TRBJ1-5; TRBD1 is a possible D gene (5 bases). Per the germline V gene, CDR1 is LNHDA and CDR2 is SQIVND (reference sequence). This CDR3 has 16 residues. V lost 7 bases, J lost 3 bases, and 19 bases lay in between. CDR3 sequence reads: CASTAPGPYFNQPQHF. The CDR3 nucleotides read TGTGCCAGTACCGCACCGGGACCCTACTTCAATCAGCCCCAGCATTTT.

Many counts were recorded for this clone. The V and J genes are TRBV7-9 and TRBJ2-5; 13 nucleotides line up with TRBD2. Germline V gives CDR1 SEHNR, CDR2 FQNEAQ (reference sequence). The CDR3 is 16 residues long. J lost 5 bases, V lost 5 bases, and 8 bases had no gene match. The CDR3: CASSTQLAGGMETQYF. CDR3 bases: TGTGCCAGCAGCACCCAACTAGCGGGAGGGATGGAGACCCAGTACTTC.

This rearrangement joins TRBV6-1 to TRBJ2-3; D is possibly TRBD1 or TRBD2 (5 bases each). Per germline, CDR1 MNHNS and CDR2 SASEGT. The CDR3 is 15 amino acids. Trimming left V 1 base short and J 1 base short, with 9 bases between. This CDR3 reads CASSEELGGTDTQYF. CDR3 DNA: TGTGCCAGCAGTGAAGAATTGGGGGGCACAGATACGCAGTATTTT.